Each of the 11 T cell receptor beta chains below was sequenced from the same sample in a study of long-term antiretroviral therapy in people with HIV. With survey level as its setting, the immunoSEQ assay was v3.0. Some clones are missing from TCRdb's copy, which holds only in-frame ones; the method was immunoSEQ multiplex PCR. There are tens of thousands of clones in the sample; roughly 84% occur only once, and around 9% lies in the top ten. Sequenced here: unsorted PBMCs, sampled 1.2 years after starting antiretroviral therapy. The receptors were sampled from a woman in her thirties or forties with HIV.

This chain links TRBV14 with TRBJ2-3; either TRBD1 or TRBD2 may fit D (5 bases each). The CDR3 contains 14 residues. V dropped 4 bases and J dropped 5 bases, with 13 bases sitting between them. Germline V gives CDR1 SGHDN, CDR2 FVKESK. The CDR3 sequence: CASSLIRDEDTQYF. The CDR3 region has the DNA TGTGCCAGCAGCCTTATTAGGGACGAAGATACGCAGTATTTT.

The rearrangement uses TRBV9 and TRBJ1-5; D remains ambiguous. This CDR3 comprises 14 residues. V lost 0 bases and J 6 bases, leaving 10 bases between the germline ends. Germline V gene lookup returns CDR1 SGDLS and CDR2 YYNGEE. Here the CDR3 reads CASSVAQEGQPQHF. The CDR3, as DNA: TGTGCCAGCAGCGTAGCTCAGGAGGGTCAGCCCCAGCATTTT.

This CDR3 reads CASSQDPFSYNEQFF. Written as DNA, the CDR3 is TGTGCCAGCAGCCAAGATCCGTTTTCCTACAATGAGCAGTTCTTC. The rearrangement uses TRBV4-2 and TRBJ2-1; no clear D. Between the trimmed V and J ends, which lost 0 bases and 1 base, there was a span of 7 bases. CDR3 length: 15 residues. CDR1 is LGHNA and CDR2 is YNFKEQ in the germline V gene.

This chain uses TRBV7-9 with TRBJ1-2; D is uncertain. The CDR3 has 15 residues. Germline V gene lookup returns CDR1 SEHNR and CDR2 FQNEAQ (reference sequence). V shed 4 bases and J shed 5 bases, with 17 bases lying between them. The CDR3: CASSSSFTGGYGYTF. The DNA for the CDR3 is TGTGCCAGCAGCTCCAGTTTTACGGGAGGATATGGCTACACCTTC.

The rearrangement links TRBV7-8 to TRBJ2-7; unclear D gene. This CDR3 is 15 amino acids long. Trimming left V 1 base short and J 6 bases short, with 16 bases between. Looked up from germline, CDR1 is SGHVS and CDR2 is FQNEAQ. CDR3 protein: CASSLGPKSSSEQYF. In DNA, the CDR3 is TGTGCCAGCAGCTTAGGGCCGAAGAGTTCATCCGAGCAGTACTTC.

This rearrangement joins TRBV7-9 to TRBJ1-1; 11 positions match TRBD1. The V and J ends lost 8 bases and 1 base, in that order; junction bases with no gene match: 0. CDR3 size: 13 residues. CDR1 and CDR2 (germline): SEHNR, FQNEAQ (reference sequence). DNA for the CDR3: TGTGCCAGCGGGACAGGGGGGAACACTGAAGCTTTCTTT. Translation: CASGTGGNTEAFF.

The genes are TRBV25-1 and TRBJ2-2; 10 bases agree with TRBD2. This CDR3 is built from 18 residues. The ends lost 6 bases at V and 0 bases at J; junction bases unmatched: 10. CDR1 is MGHDK and CDR2 is SYGVNS in the germline V gene. CDR3 bases: TGTGCCAGCAGCGCTCCTCCTAGCGGGAGCGCGAACACCGGGGAGCTGTTTTTT. Protein sequence: CASSAPPSGSANTGELFF.

The chain combines TRBV4-2 with TRBJ2-3; 10 bases agree with TRBD2. This CDR3 is 17 amino acids long. Germline lookup yields CDR1 LGHNA and CDR2 YNFKEQ. V trimming: 3 bases; J trimming: 3 bases; junction bases outside the gene matches: 9. The CDR3 here is CASSHRAGGDMTDTQYF. The CDR3 coding sequence is TGTGCCAGCAGCCATAGAGCGGGGGGGGATATGACAGATACGCAGTATTTT.

The chain combines TRBV6-4 with TRBJ2-2; 8 bases line up with TRBD2. Germline trimming cut 6 bases from V and 6 bases from J; bases unmatched to any gene: 9. CDR3 length: 15 amino acids. Per the germline V gene, CDR1 is MRHNA and CDR2 is SNTAGT. The CDR3 sequence: CASSLEAGAPGELFF. The DNA of the CDR3 is TGTGCCAGCAGCTTGGAAGCGGGAGCCCCCGGGGAGCTGTTTTTT.

The chain joins TRBV6-5 to TRBJ1-3; D is unclear. The CDR3 runs to 13 residues. The V and J ends lost 4 bases and 4 bases respectively, with 8 bases between them. The germline V gene has CDR1 MNHEY and CDR2 SVGAGI. The DNA of the CDR3 is TGTGCCAGCAGTTCGGTGGGAGGAAACACCATATATTTT. Translated: CASSSVGGNTIYF.

The gene calls are TRBV28 and TRBJ2-5; tentative D call: TRBD1 (5 bases). The CDR3 runs to 13 residues. Germline CDR1 and CDR2: MDHEN and SYDVKM. The V end was cut by 5 bases, the J end by 4 bases, with 11 bases between. In DNA, the CDR3 is TGTGCCAGCAGTGCAACAGGAAGAGAGACCCAGTACTTC. The encoded protein is CASSATGRETQYF.